This T cell receptor (beta chain) comes out of a study of CD8 T cells in ankylosing spondylitis. Notes on the study in general: Typical of ankylosing spondylitis blood, it appeared, was a TCR beta motif of 7 or 8 highly homologous variants.

TCRdb fed the 5' RACE reads into MiXCR, producing one record per CDR3 protein. This table has 700,000 or so distinct CDR3 sequences, roughly 19% appearing once. This clonotype was detected a few times. Its antigen is undetermined. From germline, CDR1 is SEHNR and CDR2 FQNEAQ (reference sequence). This CDR3 region has 15 residues. The V and J ends lost 5 bases and 3 bases respectively, with 16 bases between them. Specimen: blood, either unsorted or a sorted T cell fraction (not recorded which). This sequence joins TRBV7-9 and TRBJ1-1; tentative D call: TRBD1 (6 bases). The clonotype originates from a male donor with ankylosing spondylitis. The DNA for the CDR3 is TGTGCCAGCAGCCCCGGCAGGGGAGCGGACACTGAAGCTTTCTTT. Translation: CASSPGRGADTEAFF.